A few counts support the clone carrying this TCR beta chain. Its matching antigen is unknown. The data originate from a study of blood T cells in healthy people across ages. General observations from the study: The long-lived group displayed more naive CD4+ cells, plus higher diversity, than the aged donors did.

There are 15 residues in the CDR3. Germline CDR1 MNHEY, CDR2 SMNVEV (reference sequence). Trimming took off 6 bases at V and 5 bases at J, with 19 bases between the two ends. Donors each provided about 9.5 milliliters of peripheral blood. The authors extracted at least 6 micrograms of total RNA per sample. The authors ran a second PCR of 7 to 11 cycles using a sample-barcoded 5' primer and a J-beta primer mix. TCRdb used MiXCR to reprocess the 5' RACE reads, holding one entry per CDR3 protein. The sample has about 670,000 distinct CDR3 sequences, approximately 40% seen once. The sequenced sample consisted of blood. This chain joins TRBV27 and TRBJ2-5; D is possibly TRBD1 (6 bases). This receptor was taken from a man aged 80 or over in good health. Here the CDR3 DNA reads TGTGCCAGCAGGAGTGGGGGCTTTGTTTGGGAGACCCAGTACTTC. Its translation: CASRSGGFVWETQYF.